These 29 T cell receptor beta chains share one sample of origin, sequenced in a study of cytomegalovirus exposure and HLA in healthy donors. 60 Vbeta and 13 Jbeta primers were used in PCR. Sequencing was performed with immunoSEQ multiplex PCR; in TCRdb, only in-frame clones are kept and a portion is missing. The profile covers roughly 150,000 clones, with around four fifths appearing a single time and about 1.9% taken by the ten largest. Source material: PBMCs. The source of these receptors is a woman aged 18-30 years in good health and CMV-seronegative.

The chain carries TRBV5-8 and TRBJ1-2; the D is unclear. Germline V CDR1 and CDR2: SGHTS, YDEGEE. The CDR3 sequence is 13 residues long. Between the trimmed V and J ends, which lost 0 bases and 2 bases, there was a span of 5 bases. CDR3 nucleotides: TGTGCCAGCAGCTTGGGAGCCAACTATGGCTACACCTTC. This sequence encodes CASSLGANYGYTF.

The rearrangement uses TRBV5-1 and TRBJ2-7, with 8 bases aligning to TRBD1. CDR1 and CDR2 (germline): SGHRS, YFSETQ. CDR3 length: 16 amino acids. V was clipped by 5 bases and J by 2 bases; unmatched bases: 12. The CDR3 is CASRPMPVTGAYEQYF. Here the CDR3 DNA reads TGCGCCAGCAGACCGATGCCCGTGACAGGGGCCTACGAGCAGTACTTC. The full variable domain, completed using reference TRBV5-1 and TRBJ2-7, is KAGVTQTPRYLIKTRGQQVTLSCSPISGHRSVSWYQQTPGQGLQFLFEYFSETQRNKGNFPGRFSGRQFSNSRSEMNVSTLELGDSALYLCASRPMPVTGAYEQYFGPGTRLTVT.

V usage is TRBV27 and J usage is TRBJ1-5, with 7 bases aligning to TRBD1. From germline, CDR1 is MNHEY and CDR2 SMNVEV (reference sequence). The CDR3 extends over 19 amino acids. Trimming took 2 bases from V and 1 from J; bases not matched to a gene: 14. The DNA for the CDR3 is TGTGCCAGCAGTTTAGTAGGGGGCAGACAATATAGAAGCAATCAGCCCCAGCATTTT. The encoded protein is CASSLVGGRQYRSNQPQHF.

This chain connects TRBV6-1 to TRBJ1-4; D perhaps matches TRBD1 (5 bases). Trimming shortened V by 6 bases and J by 5 bases, and 10 bases separated the two germline ends. There are 13 residues in the CDR3. Germline CDR1 is MNHNS and CDR2 is SASEGT. The CDR3 sequence: CASREGRNEKLFF. CDR3 nucleotides: TGTGCCAGCAGAGAGGGGAGGAATGAAAAACTGTTTTTT.

This chain joins TRBV5-1 and TRBJ2-5, with D possibly TRBD1 on 5 matching bases. The CDR3 is 16 amino acids. The V and J ends lost 3 bases and 6 bases respectively, with 21 bases between them. Germline values: CDR1 SGHRS, CDR2 YFSETQ. The CDR3 sequence: CASSSVLEGQGKTQYF. The CDR3 nucleotides read TGCGCCAGCAGCTCGGTGCTTGAAGGGCAGGGAAAGACCCAGTACTTC.

The rearrangement joins TRBV11-2 to TRBJ2-1; no clear D gene. Germline V gene sequence: CDR1 SGHAT, CDR2 FQNNGV. With 0 bases removed from V and 6 bases from J, the gap between germline ends came to 9 bases. The CDR3 has 14 residues. CDR3 in amino acids: CASSLEWQANEQFF. CDR3 in DNA: TGTGCCAGCAGCTTAGAATGGCAGGCCAATGAGCAGTTCTTC.

This clone appeared once. The rearrangement joins TRBV18 to TRBJ1-1; D not resolved. The length of the CDR3 is 14 residues. Germline lookup yields CDR1 KGHSH and CDR2 LQKENI. Between the trimmed V and J ends, which lost 3 bases and 7 bases, there was a span of 15 bases. Written as DNA, the CDR3 is TGTGCCAGCTCACCCACCACCGAAGCTCGTGAAGCTTTCTTT. Encoded protein: CASSPTTEAREAFF.

This chain joins TRBV5-1 and TRBJ2-5, with D possibly TRBD1 on 6 matching bases. Germline V gene sequence: CDR1 SGHRS, CDR2 YFSETQ. This CDR3 contains 14 residues. The ends were cut back, 4 bases at V and 0 bases at J, with 10 bases in the middle. Here the CDR3 reads CASSQQGNQETQYF. The CDR3 DNA reads TGCGCCAGCAGCCAACAGGGTAACCAAGAGACCCAGTACTTC. Filled out from reference TRBV5-1 and TRBJ2-5, the complete variable domain reads KAGVTQTPRYLIKTRGQQVTLSCSPISGHRSVSWYQQTPGQGLQFLFEYFSETQRNKGNFPGRFSGRQFSNSRSEMNVSTLELGDSALYLCASSQQGNQETQYFGPGTRLLVL.

The chain combines TRBV5-1 with TRBJ2-5; 7 nucleotides line up with TRBD1. Germline-derived CDR1 and CDR2 are SGHRS and YFSETQ. V shed 2 bases, J shed 5 bases, and the junction held 15 bases outside the gene matches. The CDR3 extends over 17 amino acids. CDR3 sequence reads: CASSFVETGHKRETQYF. CDR3 nucleotides: TGCGCCAGCAGCTTTGTGGAGACAGGGCATAAACGTGAGACCCAGTACTTC.

The gene calls are TRBV5-1 and TRBJ1-5; TRBD1 might be the D (6 bases). Trimming left V 0 bases short and J 4 bases short, with 23 bases between. The CDR3 extends over 19 amino acids. Germline V CDR1 and CDR2: SGHRS, YFSETQ. CDR3 coding DNA: TGCGCCAGCAGCTTGGTAAACAGGGCCGGCGCCCCAAATAATCAGCCCCAGCATTTT. It yields the protein CASSLVNRAGAPNNQPQHF.

The gene calls are TRBV5-1 and TRBJ2-1; D uncertain. Germline loops: CDR1 SGHRS, CDR2 YFSETQ. V gave up 2 bases and J gave up 5 bases, with 5 bases separating them. CDR3 length: 12 amino acids. The CDR3 reads CASSLYNNEQFF. The CDR3 nucleotides are TGCGCCAGCAGCTTATATAACAATGAGCAGTTCTTC.

This chain links TRBV27 with TRBJ1-6; 7 nucleotides line up with TRBD1. The CDR3 covers 14 residues. Trimming at V came to 2 bases and at J to 8 bases, leaving 3 bases not matched to a gene. Germline values: CDR1 MNHEY, CDR2 SMNVEV (reference sequence). The CDR3 sequence: CASSLQGDYSPLHF. The CDR3 DNA sequence: TGTGCCAGCAGTTTACAGGGGGATTATTCACCCCTCCACTTT.

This clone was detected once. The V gene is TRBV5-6, the J gene TRBJ2-1, with 9 bases matching TRBD1. J lost 6 bases, V lost 4 bases, and 8 bases had no gene match. The germline V gene encodes CDR1 SGHDT and CDR2 YYEEEE. The CDR3 has 15 residues. CDR3 in DNA: TGTGCCAGCAGCAAAACCCGGGACAGGGCCAATGAGCAGTTCTTC. This sequence encodes CASSKTRDRANEQFF.

This chain joins TRBV14 and TRBJ2-2; possibly TRBD1 for D (7 bases). Germline CDR1 and CDR2: SGHDN and FVKESK. This CDR3 comprises 16 residues. The V end was cut by 4 bases, the J end by 6 bases, with 18 bases between. The CDR3 is CASSRRQGLMPGELFF. Written as DNA, the CDR3 is TGTGCCAGCAGCCGAAGACAGGGACTTATGCCCGGGGAGCTGTTTTTT.

The CDR3, as DNA: TGTGCCAGCAGCTCGGGGACAGGGGGCTTTCAGCCCCAGCATTTT. It encodes CASSSGTGGFQPQHF. The chain joins TRBV5-8 to TRBJ1-5; 12 bases agree with TRBD1. The V and J ends lost 3 bases and 6 bases, in that order; junction bases with no gene match: 4. CDR1 is SGHTS, CDR2 YDEGEE, per germline. The CDR3 is made up of 15 amino acids.

The chain recombines TRBV19 with TRBJ2-1, with 8 bases aligning to TRBD1. This CDR3 has 13 amino acids. Per the germline V gene, CDR1 is LNHDA and CDR2 is SQIVND (reference sequence). V lost 4 bases to trimming and J lost 8 bases; unmatched junction nucleotides: 4. CDR3 amino acids: CASSTDRGYEQFF. CDR3 bases: TGTGCCAGTAGTACCGACAGGGGCTATGAGCAGTTCTTC.

V is TRBV7-8 and J is TRBJ1-4; D is perhaps TRBD1 (5 bases). Germline V gene sequence: CDR1 SGHVS, CDR2 FQNEAQ. V lost 1 base and J 5 bases, leaving 11 bases between the germline ends. The CDR3 is made up of 15 amino acids. CDR3 DNA: TGTGCCAGCAGCTTAGGGGGCGCCCCGAATGAAAAACTGTTTTTT. Amino acid sequence: CASSLGGAPNEKLFF.

The chain is built from TRBV5-1 and TRBJ2-3; 7 nucleotides match TRBD1. Germline CDR1 SGHRS, CDR2 YFSETQ. CDR3 length equals 15 residues. Germline trimming cut 2 bases from V and 4 bases from J; bases unmatched to any gene: 7. CDR3 bases: TGCGCCAGCAGCTTTGACGGGACAGACGCAGATACGCAGTATTTT. Translated: CASSFDGTDADTQYF.

This clone was observed a single time. This chain uses TRBV11-3 with TRBJ1-5, with a possible D match to TRBD1 (5 bases). The germline gives CDR1 SGHNT, CDR2 YENEEA. The V gene lost 5 bases and the J gene lost 9 bases, with 14 bases spanning the gap. The CDR3 contains 13 residues. As DNA, the CDR3 is TGTGCCAGCAGCACAGGACACCTACGGCCCCAGCATTTT. Residues: CASSTGHLRPQHF.

The rearrangement uses TRBV28 and TRBJ2-3, with 8 bases fitting TRBD2. CDR3 length: 16 amino acids. V was clipped by 5 bases and J by 0 bases; unmatched bases: 7. The V gene's germline CDR1 is MDHEN and CDR2 SYDVKM. CDR3 coding DNA: TGTGCCAGCAGTGCCCCAGCGGGAGTGAGCACAGATACGCAGTATTTT. It is translated as CASSAPAGVSTDTQYF.

In its sample, this clone was seen a few times. V gene TRBV4-1 combines with J gene TRBJ1-1, with D possibly TRBD1 on 5 matching bases. The CDR3 runs to 16 residues. Trimming stripped 3 bases from V and 1 base from J, with 15 bases between. Per germline, CDR1 MGHRA and CDR2 YSYEKL. Here the CDR3 DNA reads TGCGCCAGCAGCCATTGGTTTGGGGGGACGAACACTGAAGCTTTCTTT. Protein: CASSHWFGGTNTEAFF.

This clone was found a few times. V gene TRBV28 combines with J gene TRBJ2-1; D is possibly TRBD2 (5 bases). In germline, CDR1 is MDHEN, CDR2 SYDVKM. There are 15 residues in the CDR3. Trimming left V 5 bases short and J 8 bases short, with 19 bases between. The CDR3 DNA reads TGTGCCAGCAGTACCCCTAGCCCTCCGCGCGATGAGCAGTTCTTC. Its translation is CASSTPSPPRDEQFF.

Notes on this clone: One junction end disagrees with the germline gene, perhaps due to a read error. The CDR3 here is CASVSLTEANEELFF. In DNA form, the CDR3 reads TGTGCCAGCGTGAGCTTAACGGAGGCTAATGAAGAACTGTTTTTT. V usage is TRBV7-9 and J usage is TRBJ1-4; D call uncertain. Per germline, CDR1 SEHNR and CDR2 FQNEAQ (reference sequence). CDR3 size: 15 residues.

This sequence joins TRBV5-1 and TRBJ2-1; D gene uncertain. Germline loops: CDR1 SGHRS, CDR2 YFSETQ. The CDR3 runs 15 residues. V shed 0 bases and J shed 2 bases, with 9 bases lying between them. The CDR3 loop is CASSLGATTYNEQFF. CDR3 DNA sequence: TGCGCCAGCAGCTTGGGGGCTACGACCTACAATGAGCAGTTCTTC.

The gene calls are TRBV11-2 and TRBJ2-3, with TRBD2 matching 16 bases. CDR3 length equals 17 residues. The ends lost 5 bases at V and 12 bases at J; junction bases unmatched: 14. Looked up from germline, CDR1 is SGHAT and CDR2 is FQNNGV. The CDR3 reads CASSEAGLAGGPSPQYF. The DNA of the CDR3 is TGTGCCAGCAGCGAAGCGGGACTAGCGGGGGGGCCTAGTCCACAGTATTTT.

The chain couples TRBV7-9 to TRBJ2-7; 10 nucleotides match TRBD2. J lost 3 bases, V lost 5 bases, and 7 bases had no gene match. The CDR3 is 15 amino acids. The germline V gene has CDR1 SEHNR and CDR2 FQNEAQ (reference sequence). The CDR3 sequence is CASSPRLAGGYEQYF. The CDR3, as DNA: TGTGCCAGCAGCCCCAGACTAGCGGGCGGCTACGAGCAGTACTTC.

V usage is TRBV28 and J usage is TRBJ2-5; D perhaps matches TRBD2 (5 bases). Germline CDR1 reads MDHEN; CDR2 reads SYDVKM. The CDR3 loop spans 15 amino acids. V gave up 5 bases and J gave up 4 bases, with 17 bases separating them. CDR3 in amino acids: CASSVILGERETQYF. CDR3 sequence (DNA): TGTGCCAGCAGTGTCATTTTGGGAGAAAGAGAGACCCAGTACTTC.

This chain connects TRBV25-1 to TRBJ2-7; D is unclear. Trimming shortened V by 5 bases and J by 2 bases, and 4 bases separated the two germline ends. The CDR3 runs 11 residues. Germline-derived CDR1 and CDR2 are MGHDK and SYGVNS. The CDR3 loop reads CASSRAYEQYF. The DNA of the CDR3 is TGTGCCAGCAGTCGGGCCTACGAGCAGTACTTC.

Remarks on this clone: Additional DNA sequences in this sample encode the identical CDR3. V gene TRBV15 combines with J gene TRBJ1-1; D not resolved. The CDR3 runs 13 residues. CDR1 and CDR2 (germline): LNHNV, YYDKDF (reference sequence). V was clipped by 2 bases and J by 1 base, with 5 bases between them. The CDR3 DNA follows: TGTGCCACCAGCAGAACCGGGAACACTGAAGCTTTCTTT. It is translated as CATSRTGNTEAFF.